Below are 9 T cell receptor beta chains sequenced from a single sample in a study of shared clonotypes between healthy human individuals. Naive CD8 cells, CD45RO-negative and positively selected for CCR7, excluded terminally differentiated effector memory CD45RA+ cells. The protocol was immunoSEQ multiplex PCR, while the TCRdb copy is restricted to in-frame clones and leaves out a portion. Of a few million clones detected, 80% to 95% appear once; the ten largest clones hold about 1.7%. Sample: naive CD8+ T cells from PBMCs. These receptors all stem from a man between 18 and 35 years old in good health. Some clones in this sample may be carry-over from other donors' samples.

The chain recombines TRBV6-5 with TRBJ1-5, with 8 positions matching TRBD1. Losses at the gene ends were 5 bases for V and 2 bases for J; bases not matched to a gene: 5. Germline CDR1 MNHEY, CDR2 SVGAGI. CDR3 length: 15 amino acids. CDR3 region: CASSLMDRGNQPQHF. The DNA for the CDR3 is TGTGCCAGCAGTCTCATGGACAGGGGCAATCAGCCCCAGCATTTT.

This chain uses TRBV7-2 with TRBJ2-2, with 7 bases matching TRBD2. Germline assignment: CDR1 SGHTA and CDR2 FQGNSA. The CDR3 has 15 residues. The ends lost 5 bases at V and 5 bases at J; junction bases unmatched: 8. The chain's CDR3 is CASSPRLAATGELFF. CDR3 coding DNA: TGTGCCAGCAGCCCCCGACTAGCCGCTACCGGGGAGCTGTTTTTT.

The gene calls are TRBV7-3 and TRBJ2-7, with 7 positions matching TRBD2. Looked up from germline, CDR1 is SGHTA and CDR2 is FQGTGA. The CDR3 spans 15 residues. The trim removed 2 bases at V and 5 bases at J, leaving 9 bases unmatched. CDR3 sequence: CASSLYGGGSNEQYF. CDR3 coding DNA: TGTGCCAGCAGCTTATATGGGGGAGGGTCGAACGAGCAGTACTTC.

This sequence joins TRBV2 and TRBJ2-5; 10 positions match TRBD2. The CDR3 runs 16 residues. The V gene's germline CDR1 is SNHLY and CDR2 FYNNEI. V shed 1 base, J shed 5 bases, and the junction held 7 bases outside the gene matches. CDR3 residues: CASSEGTSGWRETQYF. CDR3 coding DNA: TGTGCCAGCAGTGAAGGGACTAGCGGTTGGAGGGAGACCCAGTACTTC.

V is TRBV11-3 and J is TRBJ2-1; weak D call: TRBD1 (5 bases). The germline V and J ends were trimmed by 0 bases and 0 bases, with 6 bases remaining between them. Germline-derived CDR1 and CDR2 are SGHNT and YENEEA. This CDR3 is 15 amino acids long. CDR3 in amino acids: CASSLDRASYNEQFF. CDR3 DNA sequence: TGTGCCAGCAGCTTAGACAGGGCCTCCTACAATGAGCAGTTCTTC.

V is TRBV6-6 and J is TRBJ2-1; possibly TRBD1 for D (5 bases). Germline V gene data show CDR1 as MNHNY and CDR2 as SVGAGI (reference sequence). The CDR3 loop spans 15 amino acids. Trimming took 0 bases from V and 4 from J, leaving 10 bases between them. CDR3 nucleotides: TGTGCCAGCAGTTACTCTAGGGGATTATACAATGAGCAGTTCTTC. Translating gives CASSYSRGLYNEQFF.

The gene calls are TRBV5-1 and TRBJ2-3; perhaps D is TRBD1 or TRBD2 (6 bases each). The CDR3 has 15 amino acids. Germline lookup yields CDR1 SGHRS and CDR2 YFSETQ. The V and J ends lost 4 bases and 1 base respectively, with 13 bases between them. CDR3 nucleotide sequence: TGCGCCAGCAGCGTGGGGGGCGTCGGCACAGATACGCAGTATTTT. Its translation: CASSVGGVGTDTQYF.

The chain employs TRBV14 and TRBJ2-5; D gene uncertain. This CDR3 contains 17 residues. Between the trimmed V and J ends, which lost 2 bases and 2 bases, there was a span of 18 bases. CDR1 and CDR2 from the germline V gene are SGHDN and FVKESK. The CDR3 region is CASSQIGVGNIQETQYF. In nucleotides, the CDR3 is TGTGCCAGCAGCCAAATCGGAGTAGGAAATATTCAAGAGACCCAGTACTTC.

The CDR3 sequence is CASSLAVGRPNSPLHF. DNA of the CDR3: TGTGCCAGCAGCTTAGCCGTGGGACGGCCTAATTCACCCCTCCACTTT. J is TRBJ1-6 and V is TRBV7-6; D is perhaps TRBD1 (5 bases). Germline CDR1 and CDR2: SGHVS and FNYEAQ. The CDR3 consists of 16 residues. V was trimmed by 0 bases and J by 6 bases, leaving 12 bases between them.